This TCR beta chain was recovered during a study of patients and donors after allogeneic stem cell transplantation. V was clipped by 2 bases and J by 7 bases, with 15 bases between them. The CDR3 runs to 15 residues. Germline CDR1 is MNHNS and CDR2 is SASEGT. TCRdb fed the RT-PCR reads into MiXCR, producing one record per CDR3 protein. Seen here are roughly 940,000 distinct CDR3 sequences, about 20% observed once, and the top ten hold under 6.5%. The sample was blood, either unsorted or a sorted T cell fraction (not recorded which). The chain is built from TRBV6-1 and TRBJ2-1, with a tentative D call TRBD1 (6 bases). The receptor was derived from a human donor who was either an allogeneic HSCT recipient or a stem cell or donor lymphocyte infusion donor (not recorded which). It is not recorded whose cells these are; they may come from a transplant donor. CDR3 in DNA: TGTGCCAGCAGTGAATCCCCAGGGGCCCATAATGAGCAGTTCTTC. Protein product: CASSESPGAHNEQFF.